The 2 T cell receptor beta chains in this list originate from one sample, sequenced in a study of tumour-infiltrating T cells in Burkitt lymphoma. Clones were sequenced by immunoSEQ multiplex PCR, and TCRdb holds only the in-frame ones, with some missing. Among about 720 clones listed, approximately 95% were seen once. Sample: tumor tissue. The receptors come from a human donor with Burkitt lymphoma.

This chain connects TRBV6-1 to TRBJ1-1; D call uncertain. The CDR3 spans 13 residues. V was clipped by 3 bases and J by 3 bases, with 8 bases between them. Germline lookup yields CDR1 MNHNS and CDR2 SASEGT. In DNA form, the CDR3 reads TGTGCCAGCAGTGATACAGTGCACACTGAAGCTTTCTTT. Protein product: CASSDTVHTEAFF.

The chain joins TRBV9 to TRBJ1-1; D gene uncertain. Germline V gives CDR1 SGDLS, CDR2 YYNGEE. The length of the CDR3 is 13 residues. The V end was cut by 2 bases, the J end by 1 base, with 6 bases between. As DNA, the CDR3 is TGTGCCAGCAGCGTTTCCCCGAACACTGAAGCTTTCTTT. This encodes CASSVSPNTEAFF.